This TCR beta chain came from a study of neurological immune-mediated disorders. Synthesis of cDNA was carried out by template-switch 5'RACE. The reaction used 10-nucleotide random UMIs. Over 160 million TCR-beta sequences, together covering 15-18 subjects, were produced by every individual sequencing run that was carried out. MiXCR was run by TCRdb on the 5' RACE reads, yielding one entry per CDR3 protein. The sample lists roughly 75,000 distinct CDR3 sequences; 2% to 3% were seen once. Regarding the study as a whole: Across subjects, expanded clones had no CDR3 amino acid sequences in common, pointing to private repertoires in all groups. HTLV-1-associated myelopathy had the most TCR clonal expansion, while multiple sclerosis had the least, a level that fell below healthy controls.

This clonotype has at least ten counts. Its antigen is as yet unknown. The sequenced sample was PBMCs. The clonotype originates from a woman in her 30s with multiple sclerosis.

For the CDR3, the DNA is TGTGCCAGCAGCACGCCTCGGACTAGTTCGGTGCGGGAGACCCAGTACTTC. Translation gives CASSTPRTSSVRETQYF. The V and J genes are TRBV11-3 and TRBJ2-5, with 7 positions matching TRBD2. The ends lost 5 bases at V and 5 bases at J; junction bases unmatched: 17. Germline CDR1 is SGHNT and CDR2 is YENEEA. The CDR3 is 17 residues long.